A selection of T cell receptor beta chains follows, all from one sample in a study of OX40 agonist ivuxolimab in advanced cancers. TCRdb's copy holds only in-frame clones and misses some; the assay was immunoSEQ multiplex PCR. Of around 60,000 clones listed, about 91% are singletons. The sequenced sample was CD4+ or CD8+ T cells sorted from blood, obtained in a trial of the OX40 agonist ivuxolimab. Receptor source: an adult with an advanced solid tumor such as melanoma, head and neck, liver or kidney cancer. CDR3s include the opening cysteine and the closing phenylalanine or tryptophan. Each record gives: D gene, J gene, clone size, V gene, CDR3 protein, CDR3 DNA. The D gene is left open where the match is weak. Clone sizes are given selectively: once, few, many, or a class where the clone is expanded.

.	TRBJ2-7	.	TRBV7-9	CASSLDGTYEQYF	TGTGCCAGCAGCTTGGACGGGACCTACGAGCAGTACTTC
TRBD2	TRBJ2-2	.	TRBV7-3	CASSLNPAGGGNAGELFF	TGTGCCAGCAGCTTAAACCCCGCGGGGGGAGGGAACGCCGGGGAGCTGTTTTTT
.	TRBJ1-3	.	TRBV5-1	CASSSRAGNTIYF	TGCGCCAGCAGCTCCAGGGCTGGAAACACCATATATTTT
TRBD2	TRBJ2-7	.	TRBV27	CASSFGGAGASGRLYF	TGTGCCAGCAGTTTTGGGGGGGCTGGGGCTAGCGGGAGGTTATACTTC
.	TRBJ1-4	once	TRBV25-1	CASSVGGLNEKLFF	TGTGCCAGCAGTGTGGGTGGACTTAATGAAAAACTGTTTTTT
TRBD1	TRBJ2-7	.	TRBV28	CASIAGGSYEQYF	TGTGCCAGCATCGCAGGGGGTTCCTACGAGCAGTACTTC
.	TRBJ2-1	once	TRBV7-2	CASSRQGSYNEQFF	TGTGCCAGCAGCCGGCAGGGGTCCTACAATGAGCAGTTCTTC
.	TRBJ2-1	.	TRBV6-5	CAAGPTYNEQFF	TGTGCCGCCGGGCCAACCTACAATGAGCAGTTCTTC
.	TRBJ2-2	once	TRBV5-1	CASSLSGASYGELFF	TGCGCCAGCAGCTTGTCGGGGGCGTCGTACGGGGAGCTGTTTTTT
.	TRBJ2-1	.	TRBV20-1	CSAEQGTEQFF	TGCAGTGCTGAACAGGGTACTGAGCAGTTCTTC
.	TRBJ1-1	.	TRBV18	CASSPVAGERFRAFF	TGTGCCAGCTCACCGGTCGCGGGGGAGCGGTTTCGAGCTTTCTTT
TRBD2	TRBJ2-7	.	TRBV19	CASSPGLAGTYEQYF	TGTGCCAGTAGTCCGGGACTAGCGGGAACTTACGAGCAGTACTTC
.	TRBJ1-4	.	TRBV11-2	CASSPARSRGEKLFF	TGTGCCAGCAGCCCGGCACGGAGCCGGGGGGAAAAACTGTTTTTT
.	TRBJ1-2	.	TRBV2	CASSDRSNYGYTF	TGTGCCAGCAGTGACAGGTCTAACTATGGCTACACCTTC
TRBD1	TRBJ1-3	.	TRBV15	CATSRGIGTAGNTIYF	TGTGCCACCAGCAGAGGTATAGGGACAGCTGGAAACACCATATATTTT
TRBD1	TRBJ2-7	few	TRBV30	CAWNPGQGPHEQYF	TGTGCCTGGAATCCGGGACAGGGGCCCCACGAGCAGTACTTC
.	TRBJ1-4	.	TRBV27	CASSLGGTYEKLFF	TGTGCCAGCAGTTTAGGGGGGACATATGAAAAACTGTTTTTT
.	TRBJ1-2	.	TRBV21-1	CASSKRDRGATSNYGYTF	TGTGCCAGCAGCAAGAGGGACAGGGGGGCAACTTCTAACTATGGCTACACCTTC
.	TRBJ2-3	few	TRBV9	CASSKDDTPHTDTQYF	TGTGCCAGCAGCAAGGATGACACCCCCCACACAGATACGCAGTATTTT
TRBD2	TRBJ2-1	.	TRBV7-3	CASSLDRGLLNEQFF	TGTGCCAGCAGCTTAGACCGGGGACTACTCAATGAGCAGTTCTTC
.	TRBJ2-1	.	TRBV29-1	CSVAGPQSYNEQFF	TGCAGCGTCGCCGGGCCACAAAGTTACAATGAGCAGTTCTTC
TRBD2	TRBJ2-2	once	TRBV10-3	CAISDVRTSGDTGELFF	TGTGCCATCAGTGACGTCCGGACTAGCGGTGACACCGGGGAGCTGTTTTTT
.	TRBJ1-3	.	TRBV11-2	CASSLEGLQGNTIYF	TGTGCCAGCAGCTTAGAGGGATTACAAGGAAACACCATATATTTT
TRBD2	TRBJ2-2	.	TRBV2	CASSDMGGSDTGELFF	TGTGCCAGCAGTGATATGGGGGGGAGTGACACCGGGGAGCTGTTTTTT
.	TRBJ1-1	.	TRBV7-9	CASSLVGLNTEAFF	TGTGCCAGCAGCTTAGTCGGTTTAAACACTGAAGCTTTCTTT
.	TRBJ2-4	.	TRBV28	CASSLSMLIAKNIQYF	TGTGCCAGCAGTTTATCAATGTTGATAGCCAAAAACATTCAGTACTTC